This passage covers 8 T cell receptor beta chains from one sample sequenced in a study of T-cell reconstitution after alpha-beta-depleted transplantation in children. Unique molecular identifiers were used to barcode this TCRbeta library. TCRdb processed the PCR reads anew with MiXCR; each CDR3 protein has one entry. The table shows more than 400,000 distinct CDR3 sequences, with 10% to 12% occurring only once. This specimen was PBMCs, mostly from graft donor cells, taken 180 days after TCRalphabeta/CD19-depleted stem cell transplant. The receptors derive from a female patient aged 2-10 years who had a stem cell transplant for aplastic anemia, so the T cells may come from the graft donor.

This clonotype was detected only a few times. The V and J genes are TRBV2 and TRBJ2-7; 7 bases are shared with TRBD2. Losses at the gene ends were 6 bases for V and 0 bases for J; bases not matched to a gene: 8. CDR3 size: 15 residues. Germline CDR1 SNHLY, CDR2 FYNNEI. The CDR3 is CASRGPSGNSYEQYF. The CDR3 DNA reads TGTGCCAGCAGGGGTCCTAGCGGTAACTCCTACGAGCAGTACTTC.

This clonotype came up a few times. This CDR3 is CASRPPGNTGELFF. The CDR3 DNA follows: TGTGCCAGCAGGCCCCCGGGTAACACCGGGGAGCTGTTTTTT. The rearrangement links TRBV28 to TRBJ2-2; no definite D call. Germline assignment: CDR1 MDHEN and CDR2 SYDVKM. The V end lost 6 bases, the J end lost 2 bases, and 10 bases lay between the germline ends. There are 14 residues in the CDR3.

This clonotype was recorded a few times. The chain joins TRBV15 to TRBJ2-5; possible D gene TRBD1, 5 bases. V lost 5 bases and J 3 bases, leaving 16 bases between the germline ends. CDR3 size: 15 residues. CDR1 and CDR2 (germline): LNHNV, YYDKDF (reference sequence). CDR3 sequence: CATSVTRVLKETQYF. CDR3 coding DNA: TGTGCCACCAGCGTGACCAGGGTCCTAAAAGAGACCCAGTACTTC.

Written as DNA, the CDR3 is TGCAGCGTTGAACGCGGTGGAAACACCATATATTTT. Translation: CSVERGGNTIYF. J is TRBJ1-3 and V is TRBV29-1; no definite D call. The CDR3 runs to 12 residues. Trimming took 2 bases from V and 3 from J, leaving 5 bases between them. CDR1 and CDR2 (germline): SQVTM, ANQGSEA. The whole variable domain, filled in from reference TRBV29-1 and TRBJ1-3, reads SAVISQKPSRDICQRGTSLTIQCQVDSQVTMMFWYRQQPGQSLTLIATANQGSEATYESGFVIDKFPISRPNLTFSTLTVSNMSPEDSSIYLCSVERGGNTIYFGEGSWLTVV.

The chain joins TRBV19 to TRBJ2-1; D may be TRBD1 (6 bases). V was cut by 2 bases and J by 3 bases, with 11 bases left in between. CDR3 length equals 15 residues. Germline CDR1 is LNHDA and CDR2 is SQIVND (reference sequence). The CDR3 coding sequence is TGTGCCAGTAGTATAACGGTACAGGGCTACAATGAGCAGTTCTTC. Translation gives CASSITVQGYNEQFF.

J is TRBJ2-7 and V is TRBV25-1; 9 bases line up with TRBD2. The length of the CDR3 is 14 residues. Trimming cost V 6 bases and J 1 base; bases outside gene matches: 4. Per germline, CDR1 MGHDK and CDR2 SYGVNS. The CDR3 DNA reads as TGTGCCAGCAGCGGACTAGCGTTTTCCTACGAGCAGTACTTC. Translating it yields CASSGLAFSYEQYF.

In this sample, this clonotype turned up many times. J is TRBJ2-3 and V is TRBV5-1; a possible D gene is TRBD1 (5 bases). Trimming pared 0 bases from V and 2 bases from J, leaving 10 bases between. The CDR3 is 15 amino acids. Per the germline V gene, CDR1 is SGHRS and CDR2 is YFSETQ. The CDR3 protein is CASSLGRVNTDTQYF. The CDR3 nucleotides are TGCGCCAGCAGCTTGGGCAGGGTGAACACAGATACGCAGTATTTT.

This clonotype was seen a handful of times. The chain couples TRBV7-2 to TRBJ2-1; TRBD2 aligns across 11 bases. Per germline, CDR1 SGHTA and CDR2 FQGNSA. Trimming at V came to 1 base and at J to 7 bases, leaving 9 bases not matched to a gene. CDR3 length equals 17 residues. The CDR3 protein is CASSLVGTSGTTNEQFF. In DNA, the CDR3 is TGTGCCAGCAGCTTAGTAGGGACTAGCGGAACAACGAATGAGCAGTTCTTC.